This T cell receptor (beta chain) appears in the sequencing data of a study of T cells after yellow fever vaccination. Findings and limits, study-wide: A minor fraction of clonotypes spanned both CD4 and CD8 compartments.

This clonotype was counted ten times or more. Its antigen remains unidentified. The CDR3 has 12 amino acids. Deletions cut 1 base from V and 4 bases from J, with 7 bases between. Per germline, CDR1 DFQATT and CDR2 SNEGSKA (reference sequence). The TCR cDNA carried a universal primer site and UMIs from 5'RACE template switching. TCRdb fed the 5' RACE reads into MiXCR, producing one record per CDR3 protein. The data show about 160,000 distinct CDR3 sequences, under 7.5% seen once. This receptor was taken from a man aged 18 to 29 who received the YFV17D yellow fever vaccine. The chain uses TRBV20-1 and TRBJ2-5; D ambiguous. The sequences come from CD4+ T cells sorted from PBMCs, collected roughly 5 days after the first yellow fever vaccination. This CDR3 reads CSARGAGETQYF. In DNA form, the CDR3 reads TGCAGTGCTAGAGGCGCCGGAGAGACCCAGTACTTC.